The 2 T cell receptor beta chains given below trace back to one sample, sequenced in a study of shared clonotypes between healthy human individuals. The table came from immunoSEQ multiplex PCR; TCRdb's copy has only in-frame clones and leaves some out. The sample holds approximately 1.9 million clones, around 95% seen once. Positive CCR7 selection of CD45RO-negative cells yielded the naive CD8 cells, and terminally differentiated effector memory CD45RA+ cells were excluded. The sample comprised naive CD8+ T cells from PBMCs. These TCRs come from a man aged 18 to 35 in good health. Some clones in this sample may be carry-over from other donors' samples.

The table lists this clone with a few counts. This chain uses TRBV19 with TRBJ1-5; D unclear. V was clipped by 3 bases and J by 8 bases, with 11 bases between them. This CDR3 spans 13 amino acids. The germline V gene encodes CDR1 LNHDA and CDR2 SQIVND (reference sequence). CDR3 DNA sequence: TGTGCCAGTAGTATTGACTTAGAGGAGCCCCAGCATTTT. Translated: CASSIDLEEPQHF.

The count of this clone is one. Different DNA sequences within this sample yield the same CDR3. V is TRBV5-6 and J is TRBJ2-4; D unresolved. Germline CDR1 reads SGHDT; CDR2 reads YYEEEE. The V end lost 3 bases, the J end lost 0 bases, and 7 bases lay between the germline ends. The CDR3 covers 14 residues. The CDR3 region has the DNA TGTGCCAGCAGCTCCGCGCTAGCCAAAAACATTCAGTACTTC. Its protein is CASSSALAKNIQYF.